This TCR beta chain was obtained from a study of blood T cell repertoires in COVID-19. Assay used: immunoSEQ multiplex PCR; TCRdb lists only in-frame clones, some missing. The sample lists some 98,000 clones, roughly 79% occurring once. Trimming removed 3 bases at V and 5 bases at J, with 8 bases between. CDR3 length equals 13 residues. Germline CDR1 and CDR2: MRHNA and SNTAGT. This chain links TRBV6-4 with TRBJ1-5; D is unclear. The receptor comes from an older man with acute or convalescent COVID-19. The sequenced sample consisted of peripheral blood. The CDR3 reads CASSERVDQPQHF. The CDR3 region has the DNA TGTGCCAGCAGTGAGCGGGTGGATCAGCCCCAGCATTTT.